This passage covers 8 T cell receptor beta chains from one sample sequenced in a study of OX40 agonist ivuxolimab in advanced cancers. Clones were read by immunoSEQ multiplex PCR, and TCRdb kept only the in-frame ones, dropping some. The table shows roughly 56,000 clones, with 84% occurring only once. Material: CD4+ or CD8+ T cells sorted from blood, obtained in a trial of the OX40 agonist ivuxolimab. These receptors originate from an adult with an advanced solid tumor such as melanoma, head and neck, liver or kidney cancer.

A few counts support this clone. The gene calls are TRBV5-1 and TRBJ2-5, with a weak D call TRBD1 (5 bases). The germline V and J ends were trimmed by 4 bases and 2 bases, with 12 bases remaining between them. The CDR3 is made up of 14 amino acids. Germline CDR1 SGHRS, CDR2 YFSETQ. The CDR3 reads CASSPGREQETQYF. In nucleotides, the CDR3 is TGCGCCAGCAGCCCTGGCAGGGAACAAGAGACCCAGTACTTC.

The CDR3 nucleotides read TGCGCCAGCAGCCAAACATCTAGCGGGGGCACCTACGAGCAGTACTTC. Its translation: CASSQTSSGGTYEQYF. The chain recombines TRBV4-1 with TRBJ2-7; 10 bases map to TRBD2. V was pared by 2 bases and J by 2 bases, with 6 bases of the junction left unmatched. Germline V gene sequence: CDR1 MGHRA, CDR2 YSYEKL. The CDR3 sequence is 16 residues long.

The chain is built from TRBV18 and TRBJ1-2, with a possible D match to TRBD1 (5 bases). The germline gives CDR1 KGHSH, CDR2 LQKENI. V lost 2 bases, J lost 8 bases, and 9 bases lay in between. The CDR3 spans 12 residues. The CDR3 protein is CASSPGAAGYTF. The CDR3 DNA sequence: TGTGCCAGCTCACCAGGGGCCGCCGGCTACACCTTC.

V and J are TRBV29-1 and TRBJ2-6; D is unclear. V lost 4 bases, J lost 0 bases, and 4 bases lay in between. The CDR3 sequence is 13 residues long. Germline V gene data show CDR1 as SQVTM and CDR2 as ANQGSEA. The CDR3 spells CSVAPSGANVLTF. DNA of the CDR3: TGCAGCGTTGCGCCCTCTGGGGCCAACGTCCTGACTTTC.

This clone came up once. The chain combines TRBV5-1 with TRBJ2-1, with 11 bases aligning to TRBD1. Germline CDR1 and CDR2: SGHRS and YFSETQ. Trimming took 4 bases from V and 7 from J; bases not matched to a gene: 7. The CDR3 contains 15 residues. CDR3 bases: TGCGCCAGCAGCGATCGGGACAGGGGGTTTAATGAGCAGTTCTTC. Its protein product is CASSDRDRGFNEQFF. The entire variable domain, with the rest obtained from reference TRBV5-1 and TRBJ2-1, is as follows: KAGVTQTPRYLIKTRGQQVTLSCSPISGHRSVSWYQQTPGQGLQFLFEYFSETQRNKGNFPGRFSGRQFSNSRSEMNVSTLELGDSALYLCASSDRDRGFNEQFFGPGTRLTVL.

The rearrangement joins TRBV29-1 to TRBJ2-5; maybe TRBD2 (7 bases). The CDR3 contains 13 residues. The germline V gene has CDR1 SQVTM and CDR2 ANQGSEA. Trimming pared 7 bases from V and 5 bases from J, leaving 17 bases between. For the CDR3, the DNA is TGCAGCGCGGTCGGGGGGCTAGGGGAGACCCAGTACTTC. This codes for CSAVGGLGETQYF.

The V and J genes are TRBV29-1 and TRBJ2-1, with 10 nucleotides matching TRBD1. Germline V gives CDR1 SQVTM, CDR2 ANQGSEA. The CDR3 is 13 amino acids. J gave up 3 bases and V 6 bases, and 2 bases lay outside the gene matches. DNA for the CDR3: TGCAGCGTGTGGACAGGGGGCTACAATGAGCAGTTCTTC. Translating it yields CSVWTGGYNEQFF.

This sequence joins TRBV7-9 and TRBJ2-1; TRBD2 matches at 14 bases. V shed 5 bases and J 0 bases; nucleotides not matched to a gene: 6. This CDR3 spans 18 amino acids. Germline CDR1 and CDR2: SEHNR and FQNEAQ (reference sequence). The CDR3 DNA is TGTGCCAGCAGCCAAGGGACTAGCGGGGGATACTCCTACAATGAGCAGTTCTTC. This sequence encodes CASSQGTSGGYSYNEQFF.